The 28 T cell receptor beta chains below come from one sample, sequenced in a study of control samples from healthy donors and cancer patients (dated by TCRdb to about 2020). Libraries were prepared through the immunoSEQ multiplex PCR assay. This is the immuneACCESS table as TCRdb keeps it, with only in-frame sequences that have V and J called. A part of the clones is gone; compared with another copy, unresolved V genes explain less than half, and the rest is unexplained. This sample gives roughly 190,000 clones in total; 91% of them show up just once. The top ten hold roughly 1.6% of the sample. Sequenced sample: blood. The source is a woman in her twenties or thirties in good health.

J is TRBJ2-3 and V is TRBV9, with D perhaps assigned TRBD1 or TRBD2 (5 bases each). The CDR3 covers 14 residues. V was trimmed by 0 bases and J by 4 bases, leaving 9 bases between them. The germline gives CDR1 SGDLS, CDR2 YYNGEE. CDR3 region: CASSVAGSADTQYF. The DNA for the CDR3 is TGTGCCAGCAGCGTAGCAGGGAGCGCAGATACGCAGTATTTT.

The chain carries TRBV28 and TRBJ1-2; 8 bases line up with TRBD1. CDR3 length equals 15 residues. CDR1 is MDHEN, CDR2 SYDVKM, per germline. V trimming: 6 bases; J trimming: 1 base; junction bases outside the gene matches: 7. In DNA form, the CDR3 reads TGTGCCAGCAGATCGACAGGGGAGGTTAACTATGGCTACACCTTC. Its translation is CASRSTGEVNYGYTF.

With regard to this clone: Other DNA sequences from this sample encode an identical CDR3 as well. The chain couples TRBV7-2 to TRBJ2-3, with unresolved D. Germline values: CDR1 SGHTA, CDR2 FQGNSA. V was trimmed by 1 base and J by 3 bases, leaving 5 bases between them. The CDR3 is 13 amino acids. CDR3 protein: CASSLGGTDTQYF. In nucleotides, the CDR3 is TGTGCCAGCAGCTTAGGGGGTACAGATACGCAGTATTTT.

This chain uses TRBV7-2 with TRBJ1-1; D is unresolved. Trimming removed 3 bases from V and 0 bases from J, with 8 bases in between. The CDR3 runs 14 residues. Per the germline V gene, CDR1 is SGHTA and CDR2 is FQGNSA. In DNA form, the CDR3 reads TGTGCCAGCAGCTTCCGAGCATTGAACACTGAAGCTTTCTTT. It specifies CASSFRALNTEAFF.

This chain connects TRBV7-2 to TRBJ1-1; D may be TRBD1 (5 bases). The CDR3 length is 14 residues. V was shortened by 1 base and J by 5 bases, with 11 bases between the two germline ends. Germline CDR1 is SGHTA and CDR2 is FQGNSA. The CDR3 sequence is CASSLVQGQTEAFF. The CDR3 nucleotides are TGTGCCAGCAGCTTAGTTCAGGGCCAGACTGAAGCTTTCTTT.

This chain connects TRBV7-6 to TRBJ2-7; no definite D call. V was cut by 2 bases and J by 3 bases, with 2 bases left in between. The germline CDR1 and CDR2 sequences are SGHVS and FNYEAQ. The CDR3 has 11 residues. CDR3 sequence: CASSLLYEQYF. CDR3 coding DNA: TGTGCCAGCAGCTTACTCTACGAGCAGTACTTC. Full variable domain (rest looked up from reference TRBV7-6 and TRBJ2-7): GAGVSQSPRYKVTKRGQDVALRCDPISGHVSLYWYRQALGQGPEFLTYFNYEAQQDKSGLPNDRFSAERPEGSISTLTIQRTEQRDSAMYRCASSLLYEQYFGPGTRLTVT.

The chain has TRBV7-2 and TRBJ2-7; 7 bases match TRBD2. Trimming took 3 bases from V and 2 from J; bases not matched to a gene: 7. CDR1 is SGHTA and CDR2 is FQGNSA in the germline V gene. The CDR3 is 15 residues long. The CDR3 here is CASSFGLAETYEQYF. In DNA, the CDR3 is TGTGCCAGCAGCTTCGGCCTAGCGGAGACCTACGAGCAGTACTTC.

This rearrangement joins TRBV6-2 or TRBV6-3 to TRBJ2-7, with TRBD2 matching over 8 bases. Germline values: CDR1 MNHEY, CDR2 SVGEGT. The V gene end was trimmed by 0 bases and the J gene end by 2 bases; junction bases not matched to a gene: 3. The CDR3 is 15 amino acids. CDR3 loop: CASSYSSGEAYEQYF. The CDR3, as DNA: TGTGCCAGCAGTTACTCTAGCGGGGAAGCCTACGAGCAGTACTTC.

The chain links TRBV3-1 (or the pseudogene TRBV3-2) to TRBJ2-5; 11 nucleotides align to TRBD2. With V trimmed by 5 bases and J by 5 bases, 7 bases remained unmatched. The CDR3 consists of 15 residues. Germline assignment: CDR1 LGHDT and CDR2 YNNKEL (reference sequence). The CDR3 region has the DNA TGTGCCAGCAGCACCCTAGCGGGGGGCATGGAGACCCAGTACTTC. Translating it yields CASSTLAGGMETQYF.

This rearrangement joins TRBV6-1 to TRBJ1-5; possible D gene TRBD1, 6 bases. Germline CDR1 reads MNHNS; CDR2 reads SASEGT. CDR3 length equals 14 residues. Deletions cut 1 base from V and 3 bases from J, with 7 bases between. CDR3 DNA sequence: TGTGCCAGCAGTGAAGACAGGGACAATCAGCCCCAGCATTTT. Amino acids: CASSEDRDNQPQHF.

The chain is built from TRBV5-1 and TRBJ2-7; 9 bases line up with TRBD1. This CDR3 spans 13 amino acids. Germline V gene sequence: CDR1 SGHRS, CDR2 YFSETQ. The ends lost 3 bases at V and 3 bases at J; junction bases unmatched: 1. CDR3 bases: TGCGCCAGCAGCTGGACAGGGGACTACGAGCAGTACTTC. Protein sequence: CASSWTGDYEQYF.

This chain links TRBV5-1 with TRBJ2-2; D gene unclear. The germline V gene has CDR1 SGHRS and CDR2 YFSETQ. This CDR3 region has 13 residues. Trimming cost V 2 bases and J 1 base, with 3 bases left between them. CDR3 protein: CASSFKNTGELFF. The DNA of the CDR3 is TGCGCCAGCAGCTTTAAGAACACCGGGGAGCTGTTTTTT.

This clone was picked up one time. The chain combines TRBV3-1 (or the pseudogene TRBV3-2) with TRBJ1-1; TRBD1 is a possible D gene (5 bases). Per germline, CDR1 LGHDT and CDR2 YNNKEL (reference sequence). V was trimmed by 4 bases and J by 3 bases, leaving 6 bases between them. The CDR3 totals 12 residues. Written as DNA, the CDR3 is TGTGCCAGCAGCCGGGGGGACACTGAAGCTTTCTTT. It codes for CASSRGDTEAFF.

This chain connects TRBV4-1 to TRBJ1-3, with D unclear. The CDR3 extends over 14 amino acids. Germline loops: CDR1 MGHRA, CDR2 YSYEKL. Trimming cost V 6 bases and J 0 bases, with 9 bases left between them. CDR3 amino acids: CASRPVTSGNTIYF. In DNA, the CDR3 is TGCGCCAGCAGGCCAGTGACCTCTGGAAACACCATATATTTT.

The chain couples TRBV12-5 to TRBJ2-1; D is ambiguous. Deletions cut 4 bases from V and 3 bases from J, with 1 base between. The CDR3 runs to 11 residues. Germline loops: CDR1 LGHNT, CDR2 FRNRAP. This chain's CDR3 is CASGYYNEQFF. As DNA, the CDR3 is TGTGCTAGTGGTTACTACAATGAGCAGTTCTTC. Variable domain in full (rest from reference TRBV12-5 and TRBJ2-1): DARVTQTPRHKVTEMGQEVTMRCQPILGHNTVFWYRQTMMQGLELLAYFRNRAPLDDSGMPKDRFSAEMPDATLATLKIQPSEPRDSAVYFCASGYYNEQFFGPGTRLTVL.

This clone was recorded once. The chain links TRBV20-1 to TRBJ2-6, with D maybe TRBD2 (5 bases). The CDR3 extends over 16 amino acids. Germline CDR1 is DFQATT and CDR2 is SNEGSKA (reference sequence). V shed 3 bases and J shed 0 bases, with 12 bases lying between them. CDR3 loop: CSASTSPSSGANVLTF. The CDR3 region has the DNA TGCAGTGCTAGTACTAGTCCAAGCTCTGGGGCCAACGTCCTGACTTTC.

The chain is built from TRBV7-9 and TRBJ2-7, with TRBD1 identical over 8 bases. J lost 7 bases, V lost 2 bases, and 4 bases had no gene match. Germline values: CDR1 SEHNR, CDR2 FQNEAQ (reference sequence). The CDR3 covers 13 residues. The chain's CDR3 is CASSLPDREEQYF. The CDR3 DNA is TGTGCCAGCAGCTTACCGGACAGGGAAGAGCAGTACTTC.

The V gene is TRBV5-1, the J gene TRBJ1-1, with D maybe TRBD1 (5 bases). The CDR3 spans 15 residues. The V end lost 3 bases, the J end lost 4 bases, and 16 bases lay between the germline ends. CDR1 and CDR2 (germline): SGHRS, YFSETQ. This CDR3 reads CASSSVRGAGTEAFF. CDR3 DNA sequence: TGCGCCAGCAGCTCGGTGAGGGGCGCGGGCACTGAAGCTTTCTTT.

V is TRBV19 and J is TRBJ2-3; D ambiguous. CDR1 and CDR2 (germline): LNHDA, SQIVND (reference sequence). The CDR3 is made up of 13 amino acids. The V end lost 7 bases, the J end lost 3 bases, and 11 bases lay between the germline ends. In DNA, the CDR3 is TGTGCCAGTAAGGGCCCGGGTACAGATACGCAGTATTTT. Translating it yields CASKGPGTDTQYF.

The genes are TRBV24-1 and TRBJ1-2; D gene uncertain. Germline CDR1 KGHDR, CDR2 SFDVKD. The V end was cut by 0 bases, the J end by 5 bases, with 9 bases between. The CDR3 spans 14 residues. The CDR3 coding sequence is TGTGCCACCAGTGATTTGGGACGGGAATATGGCTACACCTTC. Translation gives CATSDLGREYGYTF.

The chain combines TRBV9 with TRBJ2-5; D tentatively fits TRBD1 or TRBD2 (6 bases each). Trimming took off 4 bases at V and 5 bases at J, with 12 bases between the two ends. The CDR3 contains 13 residues. Germline assignment: CDR1 SGDLS and CDR2 YYNGEE. The CDR3 bases are TGTGCCAGCAGCCGAGGGGGGAAGGAGACCCAGTACTTC. It codes for CASSRGGKETQYF.

DNA of the CDR3: TGTGCCAGTAGTCGGCCAGACTATGGCTACACCTTC. This translates into CASSRPDYGYTF. The chain employs TRBV19 and TRBJ1-2; no clear D. V gave up 5 bases and J gave up 3 bases, with 7 bases separating them. This CDR3 comprises 12 residues. The V gene's germline CDR1 is LNHDA and CDR2 SQIVND (reference sequence).

The rearrangement joins TRBV2 to TRBJ2-3; D remains ambiguous. Trimming shortened V by 6 bases and J by 4 bases, and 5 bases separated the two germline ends. Germline lookup yields CDR1 SNHLY and CDR2 FYNNEI. This CDR3 contains 11 residues. The CDR3 reads CASRASDTQYF. CDR3 sequence (DNA): TGTGCCAGCAGGGCTTCAGATACGCAGTATTTT.

In the case of this clone: This specimen includes other DNA sequences encoding the same CDR3. This chain joins TRBV6-5 and TRBJ2-7; possibly TRBD1 for D (6 bases). Germline V CDR1 and CDR2: MNHEY, SVGAGI. This CDR3 is 11 amino acids long. Trimming removed 6 bases at V and 4 bases at J, with 7 bases between. The CDR3: CASRGQYEQYF. DNA for the CDR3: TGTGCCAGCAGAGGACAGTACGAGCAGTACTTC.

This clone was seen only a few times. The chain has TRBV3-1 (or the pseudogene TRBV3-2) and TRBJ1-2; 7 nucleotides match TRBD1. Germline loops: CDR1 LGHDT, CDR2 YNNKEL (reference sequence). CDR3 length: 14 amino acids. After removal of 1 base from V and 4 bases from J, the junction contained 3 bases not matched to a gene. The CDR3 spells CASSQGNRGYGYTF. The DNA for the CDR3 is TGTGCCAGCAGCCAAGGAAACAGGGGCTATGGCTACACCTTC.

CDR3 residues: CASSLVFTSGSEQYF. The CDR3, as DNA: TGTGCCAGCAGCTTAGTTTTCACTAGCGGGAGCGAGCAGTACTTC. The rearrangement joins TRBV7-2 to TRBJ2-7; 11 nucleotides match TRBD2. CDR1 is SGHTA, CDR2 FQGNSA, per germline. V lost 1 base and J lost 6; bases outside the gene matches: 5. This CDR3 contains 15 residues.

The V call is TRBV7-9, the J call TRBJ2-1, with 9 bases matching TRBD1. Germline CDR1 is SEHNR and CDR2 is FQNEAQ (reference sequence). This CDR3 spans 16 amino acids. Trimming cost V 0 bases and J 7 bases; bases outside gene matches: 7. The CDR3 nucleotides read TGTGCCAGCAGCTTAGCCGGGACAGGGTCTAGGAATGAGCAGTTCTTC. The encoded protein is CASSLAGTGSRNEQFF. The whole variable domain, filled in from reference TRBV7-9 and TRBJ2-1, reads DTGVSQNPRHKITKRGQNVTFRCDPISEHNRLYWYRQTLGQGPEFLTYFQNEAQLEKSRLLSDRFSAERPKGSFSTLEIQRTEQGDSAMYLCASSLAGTGSRNEQFFGPGTRLTVL.

This clone was counted between two and nine times. The chain recombines TRBV5-4 with TRBJ1-4, with TRBD1 matching 7 bases. The germline V gene has CDR1 SGHNT and CDR2 YYREEE (reference sequence). The CDR3 spans 12 residues. V lost 5 bases, J lost 10 bases, and 5 bases stayed unmatched. The CDR3 loop is CASSTGEGKLFF. In DNA, the CDR3 is TGTGCCAGCAGTACAGGGGAGGGAAAACTGTTTTTT.